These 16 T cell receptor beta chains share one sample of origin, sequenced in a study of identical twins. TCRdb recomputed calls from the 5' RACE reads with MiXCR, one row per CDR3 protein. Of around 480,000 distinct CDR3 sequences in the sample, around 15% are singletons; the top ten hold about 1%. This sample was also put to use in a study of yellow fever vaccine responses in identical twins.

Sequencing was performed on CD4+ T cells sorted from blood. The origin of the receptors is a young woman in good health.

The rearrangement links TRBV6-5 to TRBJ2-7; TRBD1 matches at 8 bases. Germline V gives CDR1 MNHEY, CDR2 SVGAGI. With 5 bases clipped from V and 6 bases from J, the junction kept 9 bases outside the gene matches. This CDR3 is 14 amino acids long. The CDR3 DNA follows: TGTGCCAGCAGTCTCGACAGGGGTGAGGGCGAGCAGTACTTC. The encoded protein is CASSLDRGEGEQYF.

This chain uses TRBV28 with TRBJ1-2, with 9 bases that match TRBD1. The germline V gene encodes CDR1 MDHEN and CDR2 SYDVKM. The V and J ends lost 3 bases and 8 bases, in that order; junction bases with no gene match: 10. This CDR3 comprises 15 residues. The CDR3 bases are TGTGCCAGCAGTTTGCCCACTACAGGGGGCACGGGCTACACCTTC. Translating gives CASSLPTTGGTGYTF.

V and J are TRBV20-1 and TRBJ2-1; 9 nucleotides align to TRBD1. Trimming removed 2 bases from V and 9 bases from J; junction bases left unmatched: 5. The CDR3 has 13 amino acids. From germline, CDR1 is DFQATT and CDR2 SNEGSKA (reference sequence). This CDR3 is CSARSGTGIEQFF. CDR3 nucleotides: TGCAGTGCTAGATCCGGGACAGGGATTGAGCAGTTCTTC.

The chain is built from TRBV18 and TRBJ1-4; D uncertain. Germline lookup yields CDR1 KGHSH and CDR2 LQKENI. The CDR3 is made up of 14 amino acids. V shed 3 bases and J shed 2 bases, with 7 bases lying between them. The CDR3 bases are TGTGCCAGCTCACCGCGGGAGACTAATGAAAAACTGTTTTTT. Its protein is CASSPRETNEKLFF.

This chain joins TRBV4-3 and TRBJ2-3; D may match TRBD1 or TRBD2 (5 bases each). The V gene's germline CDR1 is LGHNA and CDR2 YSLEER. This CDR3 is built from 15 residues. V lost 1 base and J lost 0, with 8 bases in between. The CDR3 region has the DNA TGCGCCAGCAGCCAAGGAGGGGCTAGCACAGATACGCAGTATTTT. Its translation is CASSQGGASTDTQYF.

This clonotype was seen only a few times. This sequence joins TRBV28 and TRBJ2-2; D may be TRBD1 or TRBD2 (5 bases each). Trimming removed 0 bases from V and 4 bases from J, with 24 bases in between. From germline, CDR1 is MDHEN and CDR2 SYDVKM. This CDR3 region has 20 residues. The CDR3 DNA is TGTGCCAGCAGTTTATGGGACGGGGCCCAGGGTCGGGCGGCCACCGGGGAGCTGTTTTTT. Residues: CASSLWDGAQGRAATGELFF.

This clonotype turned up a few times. This chain's CDR3 is CASALAGVRADTQYF. CDR3 coding DNA: TGTGCTAGTGCCTTAGCGGGAGTGAGGGCAGATACGCAGTATTTT. The chain combines TRBV12-5 with TRBJ2-3, with 9 nucleotides matching TRBD2. Trimming cost V 7 bases and J 4 bases; bases outside gene matches: 9. This CDR3 has 15 amino acids. The germline V gene encodes CDR1 LGHNT and CDR2 FRNRAP.

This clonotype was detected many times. CDR3: CASSRAGGYEQYF. The CDR3 DNA reads TGTGCCAGCAGCCGAGCCGGGGGCTACGAGCAGTACTTC. The rearrangement joins TRBV12-3 or TRBV12-4 to TRBJ2-7, with a tentative D call TRBD2 (6 bases). V dropped 6 bases and J dropped 3 bases, with 12 bases sitting between them. The CDR3 has 13 residues.

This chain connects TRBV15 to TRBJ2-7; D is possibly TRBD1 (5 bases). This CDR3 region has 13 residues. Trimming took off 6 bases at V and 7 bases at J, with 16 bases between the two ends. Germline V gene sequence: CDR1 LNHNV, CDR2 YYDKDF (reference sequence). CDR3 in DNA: TGTGCCACCAGTAAGGACCTAAGGGGTGAGCAGTACTTC. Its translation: CATSKDLRGEQYF.

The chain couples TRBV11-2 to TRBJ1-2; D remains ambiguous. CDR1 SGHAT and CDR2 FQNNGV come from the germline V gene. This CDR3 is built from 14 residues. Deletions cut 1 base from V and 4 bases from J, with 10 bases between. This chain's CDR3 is CASSLGPLGYGYTF. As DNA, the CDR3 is TGTGCCAGCAGCTTAGGGCCGCTGGGCTATGGCTACACCTTC.

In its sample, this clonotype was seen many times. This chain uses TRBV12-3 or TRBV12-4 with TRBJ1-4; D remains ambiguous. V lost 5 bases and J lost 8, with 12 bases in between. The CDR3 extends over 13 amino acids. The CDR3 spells CASSLGQGEKLFF. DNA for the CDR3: TGTGCCAGCAGTCTAGGGCAAGGGGAAAAACTGTTTTTT.

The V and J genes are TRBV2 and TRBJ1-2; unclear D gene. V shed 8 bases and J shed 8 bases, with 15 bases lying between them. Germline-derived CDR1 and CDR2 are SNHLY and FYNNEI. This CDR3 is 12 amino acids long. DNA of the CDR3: TGTGCCAGCTTTTGGGGAAGGTCCGGCTACACCTTC. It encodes CASFWGRSGYTF.

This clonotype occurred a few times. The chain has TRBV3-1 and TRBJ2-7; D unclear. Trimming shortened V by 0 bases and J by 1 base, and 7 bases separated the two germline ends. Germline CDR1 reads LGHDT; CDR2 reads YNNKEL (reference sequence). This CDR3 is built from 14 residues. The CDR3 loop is CASSQDSASYEQYF. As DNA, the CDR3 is TGTGCCAGCAGCCAAGATTCGGCATCCTACGAGCAGTACTTC.

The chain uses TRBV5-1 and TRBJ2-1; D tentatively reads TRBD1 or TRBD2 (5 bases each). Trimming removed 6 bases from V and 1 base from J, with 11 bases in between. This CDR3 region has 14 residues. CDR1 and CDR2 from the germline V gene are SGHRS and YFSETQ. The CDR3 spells CASTGTDSYNEQFF. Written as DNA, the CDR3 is TGCGCCAGCACCGGGACGGATTCCTACAATGAGCAGTTCTTC.

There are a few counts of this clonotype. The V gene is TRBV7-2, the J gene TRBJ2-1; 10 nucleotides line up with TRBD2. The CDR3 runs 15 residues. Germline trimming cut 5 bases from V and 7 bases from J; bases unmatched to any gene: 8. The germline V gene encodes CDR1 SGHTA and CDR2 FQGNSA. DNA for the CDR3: TGTGCCAGCAGCCATGACGGGACTAGCGTTAATGAGCAGTTCTTC. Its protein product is CASSHDGTSVNEQFF.

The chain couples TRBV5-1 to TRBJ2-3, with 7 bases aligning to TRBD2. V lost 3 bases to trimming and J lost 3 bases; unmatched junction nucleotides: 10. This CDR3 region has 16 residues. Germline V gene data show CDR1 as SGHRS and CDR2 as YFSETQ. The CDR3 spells CASSSGGTTSTDTQYF. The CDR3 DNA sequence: TGCGCCAGCAGCTCGGGCGGGACTACCTCGACAGATACGCAGTATTTT.